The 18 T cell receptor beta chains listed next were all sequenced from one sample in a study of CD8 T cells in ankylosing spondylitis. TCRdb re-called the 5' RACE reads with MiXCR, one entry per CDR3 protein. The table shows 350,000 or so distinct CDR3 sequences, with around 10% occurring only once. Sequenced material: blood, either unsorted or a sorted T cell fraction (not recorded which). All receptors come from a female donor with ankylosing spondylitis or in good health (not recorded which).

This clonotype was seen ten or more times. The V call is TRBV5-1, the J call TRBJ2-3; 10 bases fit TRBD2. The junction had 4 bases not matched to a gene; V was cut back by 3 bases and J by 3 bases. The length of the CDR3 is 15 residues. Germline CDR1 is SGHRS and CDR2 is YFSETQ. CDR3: CASSSSGGSTDTQYF. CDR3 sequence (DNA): TGCGCCAGCAGCTCTAGCGGGGGAAGTACAGATACGCAGTATTTT.

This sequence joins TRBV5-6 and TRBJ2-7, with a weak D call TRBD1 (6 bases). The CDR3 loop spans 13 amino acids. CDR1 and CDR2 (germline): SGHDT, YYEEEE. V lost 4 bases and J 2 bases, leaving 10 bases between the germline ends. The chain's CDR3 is CASSRGGPYEQYF. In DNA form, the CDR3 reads TGTGCCAGCAGCCGAGGGGGACCCTACGAGCAGTACTTC.

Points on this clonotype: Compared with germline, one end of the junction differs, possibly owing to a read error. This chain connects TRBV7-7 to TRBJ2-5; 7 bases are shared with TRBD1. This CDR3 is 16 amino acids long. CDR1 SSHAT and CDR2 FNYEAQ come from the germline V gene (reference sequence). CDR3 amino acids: CASSRNPDRSQETQYF. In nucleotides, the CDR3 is TGTGCTAGCAGTCGAAACCCGGACAGGAGCCAAGAGACCCAGTACTTC. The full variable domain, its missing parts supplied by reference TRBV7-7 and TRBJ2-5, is GAGVSQSPRYKVTKRGQDVTLRCDPISSHATLYWYQQALGQGPEFLTYFNYEAQPDKSGLPSDRFSAERPEGSISTLTIQRTEQRDSAMYRCASSRNPDRSQETQYFGPGTRLLVL.

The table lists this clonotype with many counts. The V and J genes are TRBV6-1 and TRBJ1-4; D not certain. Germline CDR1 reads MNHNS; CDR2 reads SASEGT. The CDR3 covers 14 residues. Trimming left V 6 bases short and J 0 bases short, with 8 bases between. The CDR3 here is CASRTFSTNEKLFF. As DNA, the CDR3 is TGTGCCAGCAGAACGTTTTCAACTAATGAAAAACTGTTTTTT.

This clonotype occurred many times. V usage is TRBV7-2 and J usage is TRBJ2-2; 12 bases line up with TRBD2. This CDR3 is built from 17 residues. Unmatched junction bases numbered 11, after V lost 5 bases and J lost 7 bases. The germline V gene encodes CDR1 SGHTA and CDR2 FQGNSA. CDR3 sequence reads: CASSRLAGAPGGGELFF. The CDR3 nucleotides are TGTGCCAGCAGCCGACTAGCGGGAGCCCCGGGGGGCGGGGAGCTGTTTTTT.

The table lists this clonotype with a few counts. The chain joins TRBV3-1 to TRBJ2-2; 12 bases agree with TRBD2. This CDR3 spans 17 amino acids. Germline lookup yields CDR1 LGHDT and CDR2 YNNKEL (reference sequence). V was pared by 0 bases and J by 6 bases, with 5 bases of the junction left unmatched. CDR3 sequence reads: CASSQDRTSGDPGELFF. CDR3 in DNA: TGTGCCAGCAGCCAAGATCGGACTAGCGGGGACCCCGGGGAGCTGTTTTTT.

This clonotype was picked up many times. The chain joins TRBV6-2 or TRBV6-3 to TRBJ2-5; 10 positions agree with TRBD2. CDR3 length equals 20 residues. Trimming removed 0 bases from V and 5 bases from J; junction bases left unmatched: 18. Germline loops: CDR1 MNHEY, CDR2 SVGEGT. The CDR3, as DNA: TGTGCCAGCAGTTACTCGCCTAGCGGGAGAGGTGGGCGATGGTCCGAGACCCAGTACTTC. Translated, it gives CASSYSPSGRGGRWSETQYF.

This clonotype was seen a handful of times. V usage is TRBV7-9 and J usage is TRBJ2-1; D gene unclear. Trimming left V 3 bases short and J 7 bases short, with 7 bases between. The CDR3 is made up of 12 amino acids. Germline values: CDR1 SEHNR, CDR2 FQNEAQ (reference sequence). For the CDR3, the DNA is TGTGCCAGCAGCTTCTCCGCAAATGAGCAGTTCTTC. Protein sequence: CASSFSANEQFF.

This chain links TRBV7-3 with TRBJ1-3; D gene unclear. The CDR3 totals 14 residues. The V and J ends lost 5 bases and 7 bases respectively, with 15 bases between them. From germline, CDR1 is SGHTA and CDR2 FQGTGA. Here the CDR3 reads CASSPPTSINTIYF. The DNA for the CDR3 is TGTGCCAGCAGCCCACCCACAAGTATTAACACCATATATTTT.

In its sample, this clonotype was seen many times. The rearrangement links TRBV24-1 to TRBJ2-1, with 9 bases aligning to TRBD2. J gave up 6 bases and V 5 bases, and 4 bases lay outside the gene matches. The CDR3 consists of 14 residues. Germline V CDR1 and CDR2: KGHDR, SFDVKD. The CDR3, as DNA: TGTGCCACCAGTGGTAGCGGGAGACCCAATGAGCAGTTCTTC. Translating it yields CATSGSGRPNEQFF.

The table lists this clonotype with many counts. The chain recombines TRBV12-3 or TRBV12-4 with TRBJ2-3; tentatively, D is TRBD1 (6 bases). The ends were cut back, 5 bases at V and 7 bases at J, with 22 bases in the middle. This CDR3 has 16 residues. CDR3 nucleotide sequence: TGTGCCAGCAGTCCCCAAGGGGGACCGGGGTGGAATACGCAGTATTTT. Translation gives CASSPQGGPGWNTQYF.

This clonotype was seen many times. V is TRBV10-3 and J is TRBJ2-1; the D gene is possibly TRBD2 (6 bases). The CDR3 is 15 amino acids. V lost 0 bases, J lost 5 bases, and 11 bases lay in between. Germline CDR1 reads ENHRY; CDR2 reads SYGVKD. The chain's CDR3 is CAISESRGGDNEQFF. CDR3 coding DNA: TGTGCCATCAGTGAGTCGAGGGGAGGTGACAATGAGCAGTTCTTC.

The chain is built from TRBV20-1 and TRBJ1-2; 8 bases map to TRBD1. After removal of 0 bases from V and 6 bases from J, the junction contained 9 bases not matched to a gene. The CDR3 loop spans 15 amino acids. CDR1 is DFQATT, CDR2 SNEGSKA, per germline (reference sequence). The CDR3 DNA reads TGCAGTGCTAGAGATCCCCAGGGGGCGTCGGATGGCTACACCTTC. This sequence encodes CSARDPQGASDGYTF.

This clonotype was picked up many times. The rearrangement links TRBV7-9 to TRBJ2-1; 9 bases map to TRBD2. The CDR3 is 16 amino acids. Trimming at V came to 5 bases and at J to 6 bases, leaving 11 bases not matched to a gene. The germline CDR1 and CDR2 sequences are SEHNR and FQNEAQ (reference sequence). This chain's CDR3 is CASSLLAGARVNEQFF. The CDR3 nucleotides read TGTGCCAGCAGCCTCTTAGCGGGAGCGAGGGTCAATGAGCAGTTCTTC.

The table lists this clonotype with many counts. The CDR3 nucleotides are TGTGCCAGCAGCGTGCGGAGAGACACCGGGGAGCTGTTTTTT. It is translated as CASSVRRDTGELFF. The chain is built from TRBV9 and TRBJ2-2; D is ambiguous. The V end lost 2 bases, the J end lost 3 bases, and 8 bases lay between the germline ends. CDR3 length: 14 residues. Germline V gene data show CDR1 as SGDLS and CDR2 as YYNGEE.

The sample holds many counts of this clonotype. The CDR3 coding sequence is TGTGCCAGCAGGGGGACACCCACAGATACGCAGTATTTT. Translated: CASRGTPTDTQYF. The V gene is TRBV2, the J gene TRBJ2-3; D might be TRBD1 (6 bases). Trimming stripped 6 bases from V and 2 bases from J, with 9 bases between. There are 13 residues in the CDR3. Germline CDR1 is SNHLY and CDR2 is FYNNEI.

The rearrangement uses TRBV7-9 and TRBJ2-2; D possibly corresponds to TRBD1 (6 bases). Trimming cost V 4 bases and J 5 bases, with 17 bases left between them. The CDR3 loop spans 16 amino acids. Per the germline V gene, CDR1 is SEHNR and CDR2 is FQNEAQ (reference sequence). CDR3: CASSSDRGGKTGELFF. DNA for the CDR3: TGTGCCAGCAGCTCCGATAGAGGGGGAAAGACCGGGGAGCTGTTTTTT.

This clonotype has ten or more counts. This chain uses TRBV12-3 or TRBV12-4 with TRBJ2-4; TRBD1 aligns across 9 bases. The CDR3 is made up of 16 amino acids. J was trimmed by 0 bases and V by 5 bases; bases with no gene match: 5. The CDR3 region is CASSPTGGLAKNIQYF. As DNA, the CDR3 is TGTGCCAGCAGTCCGACAGGGGGACTAGCCAAAAACATTCAGTACTTC.